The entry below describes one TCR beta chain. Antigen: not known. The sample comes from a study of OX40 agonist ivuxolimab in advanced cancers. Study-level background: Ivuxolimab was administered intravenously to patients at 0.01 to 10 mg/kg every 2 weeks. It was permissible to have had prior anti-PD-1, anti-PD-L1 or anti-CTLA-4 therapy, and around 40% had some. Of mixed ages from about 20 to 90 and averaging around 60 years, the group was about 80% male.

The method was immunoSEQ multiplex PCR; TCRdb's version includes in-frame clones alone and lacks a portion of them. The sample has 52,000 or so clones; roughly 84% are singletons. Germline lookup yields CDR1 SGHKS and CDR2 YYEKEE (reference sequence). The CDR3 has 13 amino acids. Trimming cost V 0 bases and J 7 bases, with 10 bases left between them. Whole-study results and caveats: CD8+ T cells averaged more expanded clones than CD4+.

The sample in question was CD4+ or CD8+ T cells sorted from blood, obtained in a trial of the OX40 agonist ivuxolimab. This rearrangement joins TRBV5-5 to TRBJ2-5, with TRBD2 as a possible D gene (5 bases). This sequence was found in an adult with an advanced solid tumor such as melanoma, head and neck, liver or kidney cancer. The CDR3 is CASSLETTGTQYF. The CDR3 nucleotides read TGTGCCAGCAGCTTGGAGACTACCGGGACCCAGTACTTC.